A selection of T cell receptor beta chains follows, all from one sample in a study of OX40 agonist ivuxolimab in advanced cancers. The method was immunoSEQ multiplex PCR; TCRdb's version includes in-frame clones alone and lacks a portion of them. The sample gives tens of thousands of clones, approximately 80% of which show up once; roughly 12% is in the top ten. The sequences come from CD4+ or CD8+ T cells sorted from blood, collected in a trial of the OX40 agonist ivuxolimab. These receptors all come from an adult with an advanced solid tumor such as melanoma, head and neck, liver or kidney cancer. The CDR3 runs from the conserved cysteine through the conserved F or W. Fields, in order: CDR3 protein, J gene, V gene.

CASSQEFGSGQGAFEQYF	TRBJ2-7	TRBV4-3
CASSLSGTAYEQYF	TRBJ2-7	TRBV27
CASSQVGGAVPDTQYF	TRBJ2-3	TRBV4-1
CASTGGVLFSNQPQHF	TRBJ1-5	TRBV5-1
CASSLTGSSLAGGPGAQYF	TRBJ2-5	TRBV5-1
CASSYSWGYEQYF	TRBJ2-7	TRBV19
CASSIEGKPYNEQFF	TRBJ2-1	TRBV19
CASSRGTENIQYF	TRBJ2-4	TRBV19
CASSRTGTEQYF	TRBJ2-7	TRBV6-1
CASSLDNTDTQYF	TRBJ2-3	TRBV5-1
CAWRKTGQETQYF	TRBJ2-5	TRBV30
CASSLHLEGRGEQFF	TRBJ2-1	TRBV5-1
CASSIGQGRFGNTEAFF	TRBJ1-1	TRBV19
CASSFAGGAEAFF	TRBJ1-1	TRBV5-1
CASSLYRGLSYEQYF	TRBJ2-7	TRBV7-8
CAWSVAGGHNEQFF	TRBJ2-1	TRBV30
CASSPLDRGPNTGELFF	TRBJ2-2	TRBV18
CASTFGQGAGYTF	TRBJ1-2	TRBV9
CASRPLTSRVQETQYF	TRBJ2-5	TRBV5-1
CASSTGLGASPLHF	TRBJ1-6	TRBV19
CASSLATSGLGTDTQYF	TRBJ2-3	TRBV5-1
CASSQDPGSYEQYF	TRBJ2-7	TRBV4-2
CSVEVQVTDTQYF	TRBJ2-3	TRBV29-1
CASSTYGQGAYQPQHF	TRBJ1-5	TRBV5-6
CASSVTGGRTYNGQFF	TRBJ2-1	TRBV9
CASSLADGTDTQYF	TRBJ2-3	TRBV5-1
CASSSSAASSYNSPLHF	TRBJ1-6	TRBV5-1
CASSEWGASSQETQYF	TRBJ2-5	TRBV2
CASSPGQGGSGYTF	TRBJ1-2	TRBV18
CASSLVQGQEQYF	TRBJ2-7	TRBV7-2
CASSPEAGVEEQYF	TRBJ2-7	TRBV13
CASSLVSGADQETQYF	TRBJ2-5	TRBV18
CASSKVLGAYSPLHF	TRBJ1-6	TRBV21-1
CASSPLGGGFGELFF	TRBJ2-2	TRBV2
CASRTSGGENQPQHF	TRBJ1-5	TRBV19
CAISESTWDSDTDTQYF	TRBJ2-3	TRBV10-3
CASSLLAGGSLRYTF	TRBJ1-2	TRBV5-4
CASSFSPRETQYF	TRBJ2-5	TRBV7-9
CASSSDRAYQETQYF	TRBJ2-5	TRBV7-2
CASSDRQGADQPQHF	TRBJ1-5	TRBV2
CASFTLGDLNYGYTF	TRBJ1-2	TRBV28
CASSVNSGGTQYF	TRBJ2-3	TRBV9
CAWSVAETQYF	TRBJ2-5	TRBV30
CASSLGRTGELFF	TRBJ2-2	TRBV11-2
CASSLDRQETQYF	TRBJ2-5	TRBV6-6
CASSQGERRNTEAFF	TRBJ1-1	TRBV4-2
CAISGGQLNTEAFF	TRBJ1-1	TRBV6-5
CASSPGQSYEQYF	TRBJ2-7	TRBV28
CAWGRQGPQETQYF	TRBJ2-5	TRBV30
CASMETGGTDTQYF	TRBJ2-3	TRBV5-1
CARSPYSNQPQHF	TRBJ1-5	TRBV5-3
CASREGQKGTEAFF	TRBJ1-1	TRBV6-1
CASSERQVPSGYTF	TRBJ1-2	TRBV6-1